Listed below are T cell receptor beta chains from one sample, sequenced in a study of cytomegalovirus exposure and HLA in healthy donors. The protocol was immunoSEQ multiplex PCR, while the TCRdb copy is restricted to in-frame clones and leaves out a portion. The repertoire holds some 130,000 clones, with approximately 81% as singletons. The sequenced sample was PBMCs. These receptors originate from a male donor in good health and CMV-seronegative. Each CDR3 is given with its conserved first and last residue. Each record gives: J gene, D gene, V gene, clone size, CDR3 protein, CDR3 DNA. A D gene is named only where the DNA matches it firmly. The size field is filled for only some rows; it gives once, few, many or a size class.

J gene: TRBJ2-1; D gene: NA; V gene: TRBV15; clone size: once; CDR3 protein: CATSRGGRLSSYNEQFF; CDR3 DNA: TGTGCCACCAGCAGAGGGGGCAGGTTGAGCTCCTACAATGAGCAGTTCTTC
J gene: TRBJ1-5; D gene: NA; V gene: TRBV19; clone size: NA; CDR3 protein: CASSSATRRGLKGWSVHRNQPQHF; CDR3 DNA: TGTGCCAGTAGCTCGGCTACGCGGCGCGGGTTGAAGGGTTGGTCTGTTCATCGGAATCAGCCCCAGCATTTT
J gene: TRBJ2-1; D gene: TRBD2; V gene: TRBV28; clone size: NA; CDR3 protein: CASSSGPGAGGNNEQFF; CDR3 DNA: TGTGCCAGCAGTTCGGGGCCTGGAGCGGGGGGCAACAATGAGCAGTTCTTC
J gene: TRBJ1-1; D gene: NA; V gene: TRBV6-1; clone size: NA; CDR3 protein: CASSELSPNTEAFF; CDR3 DNA: TGTGCCAGCAGTGAATTATCCCCGAACACTGAAGCTTTCTTT
J gene: TRBJ1-4; D gene: NA; V gene: TRBV28; clone size: NA; CDR3 protein: CASSKQGPNEKLFF; CDR3 DNA: TGTGCCAGCAGCAAACAGGGTCCTAATGAAAAACTGTTTTTT
J gene: TRBJ1-1; D gene: NA; V gene: TRBV18; clone size: NA; CDR3 protein: CASSPPAGMNTEAFF; CDR3 DNA: TGTGCCAGCTCACCACCGGCAGGGATGAACACTGAAGCTTTCTTT
J gene: TRBJ2-2; D gene: TRBD1; V gene: TRBV19; clone size: many; CDR3 protein: CASSPRRQGAPAGELFF; CDR3 DNA: TGTGCCAGTAGTCCGAGACGACAGGGAGCTCCGGCCGGGGAGCTGTTTTTT
J gene: TRBJ1-5; D gene: NA; V gene: TRBV29-1; clone size: once; CDR3 protein: CSAGVAGQPQHF; CDR3 DNA: TGCAGCGCAGGGGTAGCCGGTCAGCCCCAGCATTTT
J gene: TRBJ1-1; D gene: TRBD1; V gene: TRBV7-2; clone size: NA; CDR3 protein: CASRDRGFTDTEAFF; CDR3 DNA: TGTGCCAGCAGGGACAGGGGGTTTACGGACACTGAAGCTTTCTTT
J gene: TRBJ2-7; D gene: TRBD2; V gene: TRBV7-6; clone size: NA; CDR3 protein: CASSLVGLAGGEQYF; CDR3 DNA: TGTGCCAGCAGCTTAGTAGGTCTAGCGGGGGGCGAGCAGTACTTC
J gene: TRBJ1-2; D gene: NA; V gene: TRBV5-4; clone size: NA; CDR3 protein: CASSLRFQGINYGYTF; CDR3 DNA: TGTGCCAGCAGCTTACGGTTTCAGGGGATAAACTATGGCTACACCTTC
J gene: TRBJ2-7; D gene: TRBD2; V gene: TRBV30; clone size: NA; CDR3 protein: CAWSIAAGEDEQYF; CDR3 DNA: TGTGCCTGGAGTATTGCGGCGGGGGAAGACGAGCAGTACTTC
J gene: TRBJ2-5; D gene: NA; V gene: TRBV9; clone size: NA; CDR3 protein: CASSRRTGETQYF; CDR3 DNA: TGTGCCAGCAGCCGCCGCACAGGAGAGACCCAGTACTTC
J gene: TRBJ2-7; D gene: NA; V gene: TRBV11-2; clone size: NA; CDR3 protein: CASSLGPGDEQYF; CDR3 DNA: TGTGCCAGCAGCTTAGGCCCCGGGGACGAGCAGTACTTC
J gene: TRBJ2-1; D gene: NA; V gene: TRBV19; clone size: NA; CDR3 protein: CASSILPVNYNEQFF; CDR3 DNA: TGTGCCAGTAGTATTTTGCCAGTTAACTACAATGAGCAGTTCTTC
J gene: TRBJ2-3; D gene: TRBD1; V gene: TRBV7-9; clone size: NA; CDR3 protein: CASSSDRGYGDTQYF; CDR3 DNA: TGTGCCAGCAGCTCCGACAGGGGCTACGGGGATACGCAGTATTTT
J gene: TRBJ1-2; D gene: NA; V gene: TRBV20-1; clone size: NA; CDR3 protein: CSAPLGARPFF; CDR3 DNA: TGCAGTGCTCCCCTGGGGGCCCGGCCCTTCTTC
J gene: TRBJ2-6; D gene: NA; V gene: TRBV18; clone size: NA; CDR3 protein: CASSLLDTWGANVLTF; CDR3 DNA: TGTGCCAGCTCACTATTGGACACATGGGGGGCCAACGTCCTGACTTTC
J gene: TRBJ2-3; D gene: NA; V gene: TRBV6-5; clone size: NA; CDR3 protein: CASSSAGTDTQYF; CDR3 DNA: TGTGCCAGCAGTTCCGCGGGGACAGATACGCAGTATTTT
J gene: TRBJ1-3; D gene: TRBD1; V gene: TRBV30; clone size: NA; CDR3 protein: CAWTRDRGLSGNTIYF; CDR3 DNA: TGTGCCTGGACCCGGGACAGGGGGCTTTCAGGAAACACCATATATTTT
J gene: TRBJ2-7; D gene: TRBD1; V gene: TRBV27; clone size: NA; CDR3 protein: CASRGTAKNYEQYF; CDR3 DNA: TGTGCCAGCAGGGGGACAGCAAAGAACTACGAGCAGTACTTC
J gene: TRBJ2-5; D gene: NA; V gene: TRBV7-6; clone size: NA; CDR3 protein: CASSLRGLTILTQETQYF; CDR3 DNA: TGTGCCAGCAGCTTAAGAGGCCTGACTATCCTCACCCAAGAGACCCAGTACTTC
J gene: TRBJ1-1; D gene: NA; V gene: TRBV30; clone size: few; CDR3 protein: CAWIPVAEAFF; CDR3 DNA: TGTGCCTGGATCCCCGTTGCTGAAGCTTTCTTT
J gene: TRBJ2-7; D gene: TRBD1; V gene: TRBV25-1; clone size: few; CDR3 protein: CASSHRGSYEQYF; CDR3 DNA: TGTGCCAGCAGTCACAGGGGCTCCTACGAGCAGTACTTC
J gene: TRBJ2-7; D gene: TRBD2; V gene: TRBV19; clone size: NA; CDR3 protein: CASSIGPSGGVYEQYF; CDR3 DNA: TGTGCCAGTAGTATAGGCCCTAGCGGGGGAGTCTACGAGCAGTACTTC
J gene: TRBJ2-4; D gene: NA; V gene: TRBV19; clone size: NA; CDR3 protein: CASTRGNIQYF; CDR3 DNA: TGTGCCAGTACGCGCGGAAACATTCAGTACTTC
J gene: TRBJ2-3; D gene: TRBD2; V gene: TRBV4-1; clone size: NA; CDR3 protein: CASSQVGASGSRTDTQYF; CDR3 DNA: TGCGCCAGCAGCCAAGTGGGGGCTAGCGGGAGTCGCACAGATACGCAGTATTTT
J gene: TRBJ2-7; D gene: TRBD1; V gene: TRBV27; clone size: once; CDR3 protein: CASSLFGQGEREQYF; CDR3 DNA: TGTGCCAGCAGTTTATTCGGACAGGGTGAGAGAGAGCAGTACTTC
J gene: TRBJ1-1; D gene: TRBD1; V gene: TRBV29-1; clone size: NA; CDR3 protein: CSGSRGTNTEAFF; CDR3 DNA: TGCAGCGGTAGCAGGGGGACGAACACTGAAGCTTTCTTT